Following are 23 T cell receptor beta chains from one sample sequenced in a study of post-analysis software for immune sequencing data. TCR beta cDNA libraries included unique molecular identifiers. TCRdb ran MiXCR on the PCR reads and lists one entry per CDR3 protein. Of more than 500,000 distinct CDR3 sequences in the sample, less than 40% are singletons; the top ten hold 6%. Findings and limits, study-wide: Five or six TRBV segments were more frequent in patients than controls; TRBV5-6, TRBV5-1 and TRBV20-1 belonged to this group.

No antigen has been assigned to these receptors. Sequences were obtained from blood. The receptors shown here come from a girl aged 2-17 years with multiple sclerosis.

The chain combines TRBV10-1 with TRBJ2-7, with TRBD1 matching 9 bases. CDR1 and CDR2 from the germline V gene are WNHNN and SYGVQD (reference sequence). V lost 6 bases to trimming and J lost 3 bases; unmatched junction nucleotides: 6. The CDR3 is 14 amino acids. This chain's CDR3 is CASSQGQGIYEQYF. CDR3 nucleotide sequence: TGCGCCAGCAGCCAGGGACAGGGAATCTACGAGCAGTACTTC.

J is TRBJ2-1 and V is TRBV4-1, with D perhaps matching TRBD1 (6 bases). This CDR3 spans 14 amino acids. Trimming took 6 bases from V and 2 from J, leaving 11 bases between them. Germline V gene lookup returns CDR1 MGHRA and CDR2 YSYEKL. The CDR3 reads CASRLQGPYNEQFF. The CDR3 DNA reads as TGCGCCAGCAGGCTACAGGGCCCCTACAATGAGCAGTTCTTC.

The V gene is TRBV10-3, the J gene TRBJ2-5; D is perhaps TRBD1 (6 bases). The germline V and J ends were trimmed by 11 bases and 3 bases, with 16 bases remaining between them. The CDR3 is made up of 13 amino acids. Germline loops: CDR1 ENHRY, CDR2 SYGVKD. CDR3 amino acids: CAAQGRDKETQYF. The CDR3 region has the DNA TGTGCCGCACAGGGTCGTGACAAAGAGACCCAGTACTTC.

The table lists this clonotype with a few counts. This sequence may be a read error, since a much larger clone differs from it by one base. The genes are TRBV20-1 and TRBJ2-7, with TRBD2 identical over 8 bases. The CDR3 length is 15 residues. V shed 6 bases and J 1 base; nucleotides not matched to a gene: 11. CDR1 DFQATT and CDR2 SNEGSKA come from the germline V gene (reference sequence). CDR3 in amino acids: CSAGTPGLVSYEQYF. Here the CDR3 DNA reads TGCAGTGCCGGAACCCCGGGACTAGTTTCCTACGAGCAGTACTTC.

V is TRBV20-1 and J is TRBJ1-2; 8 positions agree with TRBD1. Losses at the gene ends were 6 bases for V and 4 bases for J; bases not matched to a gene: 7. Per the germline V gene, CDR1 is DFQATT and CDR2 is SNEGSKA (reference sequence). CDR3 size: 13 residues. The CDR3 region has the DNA TGCAGTGCACTACACAGGGGGTCCTATGGCTACACCTTC. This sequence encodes CSALHRGSYGYTF.

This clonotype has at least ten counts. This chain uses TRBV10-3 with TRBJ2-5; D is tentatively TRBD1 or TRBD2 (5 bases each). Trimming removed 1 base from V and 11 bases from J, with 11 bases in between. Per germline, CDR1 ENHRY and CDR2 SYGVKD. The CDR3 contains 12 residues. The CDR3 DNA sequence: TGTGCCATCAGTGAGTTAAAAGAGGGGCAGTACTTC. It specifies CAISELKEGQYF.

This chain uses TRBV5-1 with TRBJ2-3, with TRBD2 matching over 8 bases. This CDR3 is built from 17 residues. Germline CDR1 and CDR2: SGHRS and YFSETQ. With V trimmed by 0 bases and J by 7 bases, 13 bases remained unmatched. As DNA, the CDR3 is TGCGCCAGCAGCTTGGGAGGCGGGACTAGTCGGGCGCATACGCAGTATTTT. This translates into CASSLGGGTSRAHTQYF.

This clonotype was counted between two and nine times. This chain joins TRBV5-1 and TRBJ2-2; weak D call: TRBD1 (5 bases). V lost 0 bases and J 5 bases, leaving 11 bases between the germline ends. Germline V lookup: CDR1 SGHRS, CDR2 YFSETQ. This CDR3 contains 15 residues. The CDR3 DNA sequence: TGCGCCAGCAGCTTGGTCGCAGGGCCAACCGGGGAGCTGTTTTTT. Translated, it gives CASSLVAGPTGELFF.

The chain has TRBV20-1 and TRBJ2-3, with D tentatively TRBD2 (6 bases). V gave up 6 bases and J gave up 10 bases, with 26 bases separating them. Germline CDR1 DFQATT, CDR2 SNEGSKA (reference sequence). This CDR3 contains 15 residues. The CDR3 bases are TGCAGTGCGAGCTTGGCGGGCCCGGCGGGGTTGGCGCAGTATTTT. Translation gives CSASLAGPAGLAQYF.

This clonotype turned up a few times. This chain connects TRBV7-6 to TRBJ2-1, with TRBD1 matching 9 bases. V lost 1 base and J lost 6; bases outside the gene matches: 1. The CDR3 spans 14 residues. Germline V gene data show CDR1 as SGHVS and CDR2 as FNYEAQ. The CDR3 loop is CASSLGDRANEQFF. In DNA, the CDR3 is TGTGCCAGCAGCTTAGGGGACAGGGCCAATGAGCAGTTCTTC.

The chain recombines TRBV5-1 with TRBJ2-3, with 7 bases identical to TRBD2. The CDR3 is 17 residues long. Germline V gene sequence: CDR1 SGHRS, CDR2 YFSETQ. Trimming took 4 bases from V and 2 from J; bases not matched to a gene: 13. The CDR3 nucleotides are TGCGCCAGCAGCCTGTCAGCCGGGGGGATCTCCACAGATACGCAGTATTTT. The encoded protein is CASSLSAGGISTDTQYF.

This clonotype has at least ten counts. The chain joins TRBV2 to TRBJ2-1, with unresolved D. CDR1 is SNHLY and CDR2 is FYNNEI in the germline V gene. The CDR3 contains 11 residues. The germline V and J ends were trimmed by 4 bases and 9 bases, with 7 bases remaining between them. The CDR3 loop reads CASSAAAEQFF. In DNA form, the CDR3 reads TGTGCCAGCAGTGCGGCCGCTGAGCAGTTCTTC.

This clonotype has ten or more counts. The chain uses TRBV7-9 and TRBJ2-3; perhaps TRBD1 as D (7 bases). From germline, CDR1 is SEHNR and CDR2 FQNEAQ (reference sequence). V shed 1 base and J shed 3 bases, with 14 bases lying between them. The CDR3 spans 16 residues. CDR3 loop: CASSLVGGGRTDTQYF. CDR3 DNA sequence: TGTGCCAGCAGCTTAGTAGGAGGGGGCCGAACAGATACGCAGTATTTT.

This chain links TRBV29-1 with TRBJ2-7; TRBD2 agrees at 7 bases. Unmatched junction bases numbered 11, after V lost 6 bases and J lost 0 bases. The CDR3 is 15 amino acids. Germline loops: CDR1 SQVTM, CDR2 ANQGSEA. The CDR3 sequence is CSVMGGEDGSYEQYF. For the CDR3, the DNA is TGCAGCGTCATGGGGGGGGAGGACGGCTCCTACGAGCAGTACTTC.

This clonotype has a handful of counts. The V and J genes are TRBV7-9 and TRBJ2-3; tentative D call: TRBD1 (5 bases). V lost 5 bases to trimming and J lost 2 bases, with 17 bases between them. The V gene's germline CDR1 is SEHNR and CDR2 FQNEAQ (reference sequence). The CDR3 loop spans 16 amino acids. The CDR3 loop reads CASSPTTDSYTDTQYF. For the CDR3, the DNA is TGTGCCAGCAGCCCGACGACAGACAGCTACACAGATACGCAGTATTTT.

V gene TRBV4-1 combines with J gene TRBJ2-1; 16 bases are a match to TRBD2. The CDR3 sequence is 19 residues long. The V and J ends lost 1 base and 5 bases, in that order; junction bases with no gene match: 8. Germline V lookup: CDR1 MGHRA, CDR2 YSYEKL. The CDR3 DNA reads TGCGCCAGCAGCCAAGGTCCCGGGACTAGCGGGGGGGCCCACAATGAGCAGTTCTTC. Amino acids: CASSQGPGTSGGAHNEQFF.

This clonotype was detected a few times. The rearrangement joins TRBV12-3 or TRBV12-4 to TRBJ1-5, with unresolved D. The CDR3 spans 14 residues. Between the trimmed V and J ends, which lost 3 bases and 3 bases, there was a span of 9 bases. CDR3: CASSFKNTNQPQHF. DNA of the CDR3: TGTGCCAGCAGTTTTAAGAACACCAATCAGCCCCAGCATTTT.

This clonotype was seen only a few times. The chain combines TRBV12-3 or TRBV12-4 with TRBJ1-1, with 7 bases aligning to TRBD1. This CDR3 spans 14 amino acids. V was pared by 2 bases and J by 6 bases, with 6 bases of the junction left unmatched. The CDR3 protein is CASSLRGQAPEAFF. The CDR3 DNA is TGTGCCAGCAGTTTAAGGGGGCAGGCCCCTGAAGCTTTCTTT.

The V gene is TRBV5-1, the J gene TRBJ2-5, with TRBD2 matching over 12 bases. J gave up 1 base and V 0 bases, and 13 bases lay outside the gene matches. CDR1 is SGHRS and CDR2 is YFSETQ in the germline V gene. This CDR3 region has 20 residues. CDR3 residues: CASSLGVVLAGGPFQETQYF. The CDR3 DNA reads TGCGCCAGCAGCTTGGGAGTCGTACTAGCGGGGGGCCCGTTCCAAGAGACCCAGTACTTC. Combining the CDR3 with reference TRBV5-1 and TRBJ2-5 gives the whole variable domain KAGVTQTPRYLIKTRGQQVTLSCSPISGHRSVSWYQQTPGQGLQFLFEYFSETQRNKGNFPGRFSGRQFSNSRSEMNVSTLELGDSALYLCASSLGVVLAGGPFQETQYFGPGTRLLVL.

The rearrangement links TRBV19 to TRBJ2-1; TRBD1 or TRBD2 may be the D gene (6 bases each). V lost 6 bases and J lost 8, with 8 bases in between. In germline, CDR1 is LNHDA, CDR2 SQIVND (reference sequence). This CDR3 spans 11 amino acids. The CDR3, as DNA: TGTGCCAGTAGGAGGGGGGATGAGCAGTTCTTC. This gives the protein CASRRGDEQFF.

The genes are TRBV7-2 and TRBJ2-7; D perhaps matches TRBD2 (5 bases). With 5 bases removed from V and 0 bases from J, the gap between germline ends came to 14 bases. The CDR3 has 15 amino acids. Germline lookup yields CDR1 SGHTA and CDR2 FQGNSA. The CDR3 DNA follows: TGTGCCAGCAGCCTAGAAGAGGGTATCTCCTACGAGCAGTACTTC. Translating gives CASSLEEGISYEQYF.

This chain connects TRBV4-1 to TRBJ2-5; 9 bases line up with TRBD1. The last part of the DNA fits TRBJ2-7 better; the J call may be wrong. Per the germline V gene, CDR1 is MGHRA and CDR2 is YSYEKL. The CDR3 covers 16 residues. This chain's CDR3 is CASSQDRDRVCVEQYF. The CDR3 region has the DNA TGCGCCAGCAGCCAAGACCGGGACAGGGTCTGTGTCGAGCAGTACTTC.

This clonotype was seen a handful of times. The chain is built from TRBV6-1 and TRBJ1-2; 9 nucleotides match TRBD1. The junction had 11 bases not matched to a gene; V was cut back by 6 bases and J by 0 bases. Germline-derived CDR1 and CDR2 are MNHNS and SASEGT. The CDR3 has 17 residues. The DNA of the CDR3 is TGTGCCAGCAGACTAGGGACAGGGAAGATGACTAACTATGGCTACACCTTC. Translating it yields CASRLGTGKMTNYGYTF.